This entry features one T cell receptor beta chain sequence. This entry is derived from a study of technical replicates of blood from several donors. J gave up 3 bases and V 0 bases, and 4 bases lay outside the gene matches. Germline V gene sequence: CDR1 ENHRY, CDR2 SYGVKD. CDR3 length equals 16 residues. The table came from immunoSEQ multiplex PCR; TCRdb's copy has only in-frame clones and leaves some out. Here the sample spans some 30,000 clones, around 94% being singletons. The sequence came from a human donor in good health. Some clones in this sample may be carry-over from other donors' samples. Sequenced input: PBMCs. This sequence joins TRBV10-3 and TRBJ2-7; 11 bases line up with TRBD2. CDR3 region: CAISESQTSGGYEQYF. DNA for the CDR3: TGTGCCATCAGTGAGTCCCAAACTAGCGGGGGCTACGAGCAGTACTTC.